This entry describes one T cell receptor beta chain. The assay was immunoSEQ multiplex PCR, and TCRdb's table has in-frame clones only and misses some. The data show around 50,000 clones, about 95% seen once. This sample stems from a study of T cell changes during pregnancy in multiple sclerosis. Germline V CDR1 and CDR2: LNHDA, SQIVND (reference sequence). The CDR3 is 14 residues long. J gave up 10 bases and V 8 bases, and 9 bases lay outside the gene matches. The sequence was obtained from a female donor with multiple sclerosis, enrolled in a pregnancy study. The specimen was CD8+ T cells from peripheral blood mononuclear cells, collected in the first trimester of pregnancy. The gene calls are TRBV19 and TRBJ2-1; TRBD1 agrees at 12 bases. The chain's CDR3 is CASRPGQGAREQFF. CDR3 in DNA: TGTGCCAGTCGCCCGGGACAGGGGGCTAGGGAGCAGTTCTTC.